This T cell receptor beta chain was captured by sequencing in a study of technical replicates of blood from four donors (dated by TCRdb to 2015 to 2018). The library was produced with the immunoSEQ multiplex PCR assay. TCRdb limited this immuneACCESS table to in-frame rearrangements with V and J called. A share of clones is missing; checked studies link under half to unresolved V genes, and the rest is unexplained. Recorded for this sample are some 80,000 clones; just under 95% of them occurred a single time. Approximately 0.45% of the sample is taken by the ten largest. Note on this clone: Its antigen has not been determined. No base quality values were provided; no much bigger clone lies one nucleotide off.

Specimen: T cells isolated from PBMCs. This TCR was recovered from a human donor in good health.

CDR3 loop: CASSPLTGSDTEAFF. The DNA reads as follows: TGTGCCAGCAGTCCTTTGACAGGGTCAGACACTGAAGCTTTCTTT. The sequence joins TRBV16 to TRBJ1-1; TRBD1 matches 7 bases in the middle. The germline V and J ends show losses of 6 bases and 3 bases respectively, and no gene match explains 10 bases of the junction. The germline V gene supplies CDR1 KGHSY and CDR2 FQNENV. The CDR3 sequence holds 15 residues, the cysteine and phenylalanine included. Only CDR3 DNA remains: 45 bases, in frame from the first base.